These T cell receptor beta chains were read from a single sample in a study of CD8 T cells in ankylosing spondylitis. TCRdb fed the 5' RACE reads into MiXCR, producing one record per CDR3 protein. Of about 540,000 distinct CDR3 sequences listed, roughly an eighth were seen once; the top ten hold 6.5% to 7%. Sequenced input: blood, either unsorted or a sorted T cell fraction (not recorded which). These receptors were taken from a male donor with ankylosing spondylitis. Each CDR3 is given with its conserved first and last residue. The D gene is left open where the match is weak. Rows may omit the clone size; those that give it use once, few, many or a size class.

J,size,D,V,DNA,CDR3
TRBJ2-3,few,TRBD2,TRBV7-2,TGTGCCAGCAGCACGAGACTAGCGGGAGGCCGGGGAGATACGCAGTATTTT,CASSTRLAGGRGDTQYF
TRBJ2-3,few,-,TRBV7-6,TGTGCCAGCAGCTTAGACCCGGAGACAGATACGCAGTATTTT,CASSLDPETDTQYF
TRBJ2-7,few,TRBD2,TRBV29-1,TGCAGCGTTGGGGGGAGCGGGACCTACGAGCAGTACTTC,CSVGGSGTYEQYF
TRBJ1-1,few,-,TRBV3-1,TGTGCCAGCAGCCAAGATGTGGTGATCACTGAAGCTTTCTTT,CASSQDVVITEAFF
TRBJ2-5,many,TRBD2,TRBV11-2,TGTGCCAGCATTCGGAGCGGGAGGGAGACCCAGTACTTC,CASIRSGRETQYF
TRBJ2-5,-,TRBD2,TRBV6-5,TGTGCCAGCAGTTACTCGACGGGAGCGGGGAAGACCCAGTACTTC,CASSYSTGAGKTQYF
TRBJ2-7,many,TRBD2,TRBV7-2,TGTGCCAGCAGCTTAGGTTGGTTAGCGGGAGCGGACGAGCAGTACTTC,CASSLGWLAGADEQYF
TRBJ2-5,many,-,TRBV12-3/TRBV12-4,TGTGCCAGCAGGTCCGGGACATCCCCGTTTCCCCAGTACTTC,CASRSGTSPFPQYF
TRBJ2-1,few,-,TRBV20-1,TGCAGTGCTAACAGTTATGAGCAGTTCTTC,CSANSYEQFF
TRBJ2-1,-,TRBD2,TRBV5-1,TGCGCCAGCAGCTTGGTTTTGGGACTAATCCTTGATGAGCAGTTCTTC,CASSLVLGLILDEQFF
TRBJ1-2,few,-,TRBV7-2,TGTGCCAGCAGCGGACGGGCCTATGGCTACACCTTC,CASSGRAYGYTF
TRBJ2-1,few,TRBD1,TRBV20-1,TGCAGTGCGTTGGGTGGACAGGATTTTCATGAGCAGTTCTTC,CSALGGQDFHEQFF
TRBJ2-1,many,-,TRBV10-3,TGTGCCATCAGTGAGGCGACAGTCTACAATGAGCAGTTCTTC,CAISEATVYNEQFF
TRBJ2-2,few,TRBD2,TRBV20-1,TGCAGTGCTAGAGATCTGGGCGGGAGGGCCGGCGGGGAGCTGTTTTTT,CSARDLGGRAGGELFF
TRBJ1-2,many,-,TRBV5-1,TGCGCCAGCAGCTTGGCCGGGACGGGGCATGGCTACACCTTC,CASSLAGTGHGYTF
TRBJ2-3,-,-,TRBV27,TGTGCCGTCACCATAGCAGCCACAGATACGCAGTATTTT,CAVTIAATDTQYF
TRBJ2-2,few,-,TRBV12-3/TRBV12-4,TGTGCCAGCGGCGATCTGGCGAGCACCGGGGAGCTGTTTTTT,CASGDLASTGELFF
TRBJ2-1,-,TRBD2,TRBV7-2,TGTGCCAGCAGCTTTATAGCGGGAGCTGGGAATGAGCAGTTCTTC,CASSFIAGAGNEQFF
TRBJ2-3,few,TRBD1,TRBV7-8,TGTGCCAGCAGCACCGGGACAGGGACGGATACGCAGTATTTT,CASSTGTGTDTQYF
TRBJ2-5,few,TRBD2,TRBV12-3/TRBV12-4,TGTGCCAGCACCAAGGGACTAACCCAAGAGACCCAGTACTTC,CASTKGLTQETQYF
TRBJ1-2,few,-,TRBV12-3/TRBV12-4,TGTGCCAGCAGTGGGAATGACAGCCCTGGAGGCTACACCTTC,CASSGNDSPGGYTF
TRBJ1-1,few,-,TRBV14,TGTGCCAGCAGCCAATATCTAAGCACTGAAGCTTTCTTT,CASSQYLSTEAFF
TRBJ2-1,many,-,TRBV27,TGTGCCAGCGGGACACAATGGGGACAAAACAATGAGCAGTTCTTC,CASGTQWGQNNEQFF
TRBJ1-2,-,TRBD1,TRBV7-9,TGTGCCAGCAGCAACCCAGGGGGCTCCTATGGCTACACCTTC,CASSNPGGSYGYTF
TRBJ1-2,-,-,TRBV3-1,TGTGCCAGCAGCCAGCAAACAGTCTCCTATGGCTACACCTTC,CASSQQTVSYGYTF
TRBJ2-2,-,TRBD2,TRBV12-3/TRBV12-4,TGTGCCAGCAGGAACCTAGCGGCCGACACCGGGGAGCTGTTTTTT,CASRNLAADTGELFF
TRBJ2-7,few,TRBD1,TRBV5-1,TGCGCCAGCAGTAGGGGGACAGCCCTAGTGGAGCAGTACTTC,CASSRGTALVEQYF
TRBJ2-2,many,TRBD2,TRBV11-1,TGTGCCAGCAGCTTCCAGGGGACTAGCGGACGCGCGAACACCGGGGAGCTGTTTTTT,CASSFQGTSGRANTGELFF
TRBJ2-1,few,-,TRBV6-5,TGTGCCAGCAGTTACTCCCTCGGGGGTCCGGATGAGCAGTTCTTC,CASSYSLGGPDEQFF
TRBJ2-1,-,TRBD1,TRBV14,TGTGCCAGCAGCCAAGAAGCCTTAGGGGGCGTGCAGTTCTTC,CASSQEALGGVQFF
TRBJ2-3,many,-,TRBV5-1,TGCGCCAGCAGCCCCTCCCAGGGTAGCGGCCCCAGCACAGATACGCAGTATTTT,CASSPSQGSGPSTDTQYF
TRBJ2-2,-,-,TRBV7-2,TGTGCCAGCAGCTTAAGGCAGTCCTTAGGTCTGACCGGGGAGCTGTTTTTT,CASSLRQSLGLTGELFF
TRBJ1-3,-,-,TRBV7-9,TGTGCCAGCAGCTTAACGAGTTTCTCTGGAAACACCATATATTTT,CASSLTSFSGNTIYF
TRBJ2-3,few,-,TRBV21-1,TGTGCCAGCAGCAAAACCGGCGCCAGCACAGATACGCAGTATTTT,CASSKTGASTDTQYF
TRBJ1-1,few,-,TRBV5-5,TGTGCCAGCAAAACGGGACCTCGGAGCACTGAAGCTTTCTTT,CASKTGPRSTEAFF
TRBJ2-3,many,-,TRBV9,TGTGCCAGCAGCGTAGGGGGAGATACGCAGTATTTT,CASSVGGDTQYF
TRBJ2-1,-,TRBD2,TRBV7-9,TGTGCCAGCAGGGATAGCGGGAGGGACAATGAGCAGTTCTTC,CASRDSGRDNEQFF
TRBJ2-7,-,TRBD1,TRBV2,TGTGCCAGCAGTGACAGGGGGCGAGGCGAGCAGTACTTC,CASSDRGRGEQYF
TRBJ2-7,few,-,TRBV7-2,TGTGCCAGCAGCTTGGGGCTAGATACCTACGAGCAGTACTTC,CASSLGLDTYEQYF
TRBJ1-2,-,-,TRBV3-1,TGTGCCAGCAGCCAATCACAGGGAGAAGGCTACACCTTC,CASSQSQGEGYTF
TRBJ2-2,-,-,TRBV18,TGTGCCAGCTCACCATGGGTAGCCGGAACCGGGGAGCTGTTTTTT,CASSPWVAGTGELFF